This T cell receptor beta chain was sequenced during a study of cytomegalovirus exposure and HLA in healthy donors. Study context: In a previous analysis, around 120 million unique TCR beta sequences were found from approximately 180 million T cells. HLA-typed donors were the source of 82 million or so unique TCRs, which an early data release held.

This clone was seen repeatedly, ten times or more. The antigen is not known. The PCR contained 60 Vbeta and 13 Jbeta primers. Data came from immunoSEQ multiplex PCR; TCRdb stores just in-frame clones and leaves some out. The sample lists over 100,000 clones, 76% occurring once. Study-wide results and limits: A missense DCLRE1C variant was associated with V- and J-gene trimming of TCR beta chains in a later analysis, and an independent cohort replicated the association.

With 2 bases removed from V and 3 bases from J, the gap between germline ends came to 11 bases. The CDR3 covers 15 residues. CDR1 and CDR2 (germline): SGHRS, YFSETQ. The specimen sequenced was PBMCs. The TCR sequence derives from a woman in her late teens or twenties in good health and CMV-seropositive. The chain has TRBV5-1 and TRBJ2-2, with D perhaps matching TRBD1 (5 bases). The CDR3 coding sequence is TGCGCCAGCAGCTTTAGGACATGGGACACCGGGGAGCTGTTTTTT. The encoded protein is CASSFRTWDTGELFF. Complete variable domain (other parts from reference TRBV5-1 and TRBJ2-2): KAGVTQTPRYLIKTRGQQVTLSCSPISGHRSVSWYQQTPGQGLQFLFEYFSETQRNKGNFPGRFSGRQFSNSRSEMNVSTLELGDSALYLCASSFRTWDTGELFFGEGSRLTVL.